The entry below gives a single T cell receptor (beta chain) sequence along with its context. This sample was taken from a study of molecular identifiers for immune sequencing clone quantification. TCRdb processed the PCR reads anew with MiXCR; each CDR3 protein has one entry. The table has about 640,000 distinct CDR3 sequences, 15% to 20% seen once. The sample was naive CD8+ T cells from blood, with Jurkat cell RNA spiked in. Sample subset: FACS-sorted CD8+CD4-CCR7+CD45RA+ naive T cells. This receptor was taken from a human donor in good health. Some libraries in this study had Jurkat cell RNA spiked in.

The CDR3 here is CASSISGWTEAFF. The CDR3 nucleotides read TGTGCCAGTAGTATTTCCGGGTGGACTGAAGCTTTCTTT. The rearrangement uses TRBV19 and TRBJ1-1, with D unresolved. The ends were cut back, 3 bases at V and 5 bases at J, with 10 bases in the middle. The germline CDR1 and CDR2 sequences are LNHDA and SQIVND (reference sequence). The CDR3 has 13 residues.